Below, one T cell receptor beta chain is given with its context. Only in-frame clones appear in the TCRdb table, and some are missing; sequencing was by immunoSEQ multiplex PCR. The repertoire consists of around 70,000 clones, with 75% to 85% occurring once and the leading ten covering roughly 20%. This CDR3 contains 17 residues. Germline assignment: CDR1 SGDLS and CDR2 YYNGEE. Germline trimming cut 0 bases from V and 3 bases from J; bases unmatched to any gene: 4. The sample belongs to a study of blood T cell repertoires in COVID-19. Background on the study: COVID-19 samples collected from the United States, Italy and Spain covered acute and convalescent phases. PBMCs, B-cell-depleted T cells, or T cells provided the cDNA or gDNA that made up the material.

The sequenced sample was peripheral blood. The rearrangement uses TRBV9 and TRBJ2-2; 11 nucleotides line up with TRBD2. The origin of this receptor is a man aged 65 to 79 who had recovered from COVID-19. The CDR3 protein is CASSVAGTSGHTGELFF. CDR3 nucleotides: TGTGCCAGCAGCGTAGCAGGGACTAGCGGACACACCGGGGAGCTGTTTTTT.